This T cell receptor (beta chain) was documented in a study of radiotherapy plus CTLA-4 blockade in lung cancer (dated by TCRdb to 2016 to 2019). About the study as a whole: Objective responses occurred in approximately 19% of enrolled patients, and around 29% achieved disease control. What the research found in general, with its limitations: TCR clones derived from tumors expanded in peripheral blood after treatment with radiotherapy and ipilimumab. The strongest predictors of response, as reported, were early dynamic changes in blood T cell clones along with a rise in serum interferon-beta after radiation.

In this study, focal radiation therapy paired with CTLA-4 blockade (ipilimumab) was tested in patients who had chemo-refractory metastatic non-small-cell lung cancer. Points on this clone: The clone's antigen remains unknown. There are no base qualities to consult, and no much larger clone falls within one base.

From the cysteine through the phenylalanine, the CDR3 covers 17 amino acids. Only the CDR3 DNA is retained, 51 bases long and in frame from the first base. From the germline V gene, CDR1 is MNHNS and CDR2 is SASEGT. Library prep was done by the immunoSEQ multiplex PCR assay. TCRdb holds this immuneACCESS table with in-frame rearrangements only. Some clones are missing; in checked studies, unresolved V genes explain under half, and the rest has no known cause. The sample table lists approximately 47,000 clones, 82% of them with a count of one. The ten largest make up 2.5% to 3.5% of the sample. The source was peripheral blood, collected from a patient treated with radiotherapy plus ipilimumab. The receptor was isolated from a human donor with non-small cell lung cancer who had stable disease on radiotherapy plus ipilimumab. Recombination connected TRBV6-1 to TRBJ2-5; the D gene cannot be resolved reliably. Matching the DNA end better, TRBJ2-7 makes the J call doubtful. For the CDR3, the sequence is CASRERLSVLSPYEQYF. The nucleotide sequence reads TGTGCCAGCAGGGAACGACTCTCAGTATTGAGCCCCTACGAGCAGTACTTC.